This is a list of T cell receptor beta chains from one sample in a study of cytomegalovirus exposure and HLA in healthy donors. TCRdb's table, derived via immunoSEQ multiplex PCR, lists solely in-frame clones and lacks some. The table includes approximately 150,000 clones, roughly 65% detected once. Sequencing used PBMCs. These receptor sequences come from a young man in good health and CMV-seropositive. Each CDR3 is given with its conserved first and last residue. The D gene is left open where the match is weak. Clone size, where shown, is once, few, many, or a class for clones that have expanded.

d_gene	j_gene	v_gene	abundance	CDR3aa	CDR3nt
.	TRBJ1-2	TRBV30	.	CAWTLLSPGYGYGYTF	TGTGCCTGGACCCTCCTCTCCCCGGGATATGGCTATGGCTACACCTTC
.	TRBJ1-2	TRBV6-1	.	CASSVGVPSYGYTF	TGTGCCAGCAGTGTAGGAGTCCCTTCCTATGGCTACACCTTC
.	TRBJ2-1	TRBV7-9	.	CASSSRVNEQFF	TGTGCCAGCAGTTCCAGGGTAAATGAGCAGTTCTTC
TRBD2	TRBJ2-3	TRBV29-1	few	CSVEGGEGSTDTQYF	TGCAGCGTTGAAGGGGGGGAGGGTAGCACAGATACGCAGTATTTT
TRBD1	TRBJ2-2	TRBV7-2	.	CASSLGAGGTGELFF	TGTGCCAGCAGCTTAGGGGCAGGGGGCACCGGGGAGCTGTTTTTT
.	TRBJ2-2	TRBV7-2	once	CASSNTNTGELFF	TGTGCCAGCAGCAACACGAACACCGGGGAGCTGTTTTTT
TRBD2	TRBJ2-3	TRBV27	.	CASSLRTSGLTGGTDTQYF	TGTGCCAGCAGTTTAAGGACTAGCGGGCTGACTGGGGGGACAGATACGCAGTATTTT
.	TRBJ1-2	TRBV5-1	.	CASSDVGNYGYTF	TGCGCCAGCAGCGACGTCGGGAACTATGGCTACACCTTC
TRBD1	TRBJ1-2	TRBV5-6	.	CASSTGTGSGYTF	TGTGCCAGCAGCACCGGGACAGGGAGTGGCTACACCTTC
TRBD1	TRBJ2-3	TRBV2	.	CASSGGQGGRADTQYF	TGTGCCAGCAGTGGGGGACAAGGGGGCAGGGCAGATACGCAGTATTTT
TRBD2	TRBJ2-1	TRBV10-3	.	CAITAGRSYNEQFF	TGTGCCATCACAGCGGGAAGGTCCTACAATGAGCAGTTCTTC
TRBD1	TRBJ1-4	TRBV5-6	.	CASSLGRDRVLF	TGTGCCAGCAGCTTGGGCCGGGACAGGGTTCTTTTT
.	TRBJ1-2	TRBV13	.	CASSSWASYGYTF	TGTGCCAGCAGCAGTTGGGCCTCATATGGCTACACCTTC
.	TRBJ1-2	TRBV4-1	.	CASSQDSRIYGYTF	TGCGCCAGCAGCCAAGATTCTAGAATCTATGGCTACACCTTC
.	TRBJ2-1	TRBV9	.	CASSVDSINEQFF	TGTGCCAGCAGCGTAGACTCGATCAATGAGCAGTTCTTC
TRBD1	TRBJ2-5	TRBV5-5	.	CASSTDRVETQYF	TGTGCCAGCAGCACGGACAGGGTGGAGACCCAGTACTTC
.	TRBJ1-3	TRBV14	.	CASSQLGGSGNTIYF	TGTGCCAGCAGCCAACTAGGCGGCTCTGGAAACACCATATATTTT
TRBD2	TRBJ2-5	TRBV2	.	CASSVRTSGSVRETQYF	TGTGCCAGCAGTGTTCGTACTAGCGGGAGTGTTCGGGAGACCCAGTACTTC
.	TRBJ1-3	TRBV7-2	.	CASSPVGGSGNTIYF	TGTGCCAGCAGCCCGGTGGGGGGCTCTGGAAACACCATATATTTT
TRBD2	TRBJ2-1	TRBV10-3	.	CAISDRLTSGGSSYNEQFF	TGTGCCATCAGTGATCGATTGACTAGCGGGGGGAGCTCCTACAATGAGCAGTTCTTC
.	TRBJ2-2	TRBV6-4	large	CASSEGATGELFF	TGTGCCAGCAGTGAGGGGGCCACCGGGGAGCTGTTTTTT
TRBD1	TRBJ1-2	TRBV25-1	few	CASSEMGTGAYGYTF	TGTGCCAGCAGTGAAATGGGGACAGGAGCCTATGGCTACACCTTC
.	TRBJ1-1	TRBV10-1	.	CASRSGQNTGAEAFF	TGCGCCAGCAGATCGGGACAAAACACCGGGGCTGAAGCTTTCTTT
TRBD2	TRBJ2-1	TRBV10-3	few	CAISPRTSGSDEQFF	TGTGCCATCTCCCCTCGGACTAGCGGGAGCGATGAGCAGTTCTTC
TRBD1	TRBJ1-1	TRBV2	.	CASSGDRGHTEAFF	TGTGCCAGCAGTGGGGACAGGGGACACACTGAAGCTTTCTTT
TRBD1	TRBJ1-4	TRBV4-1	few	CASSQFPRGRDEKLFF	TGCGCCAGCAGCCAATTCCCCAGGGGGCGAGATGAAAAACTGTTTTTT
TRBD1	TRBJ1-2	TRBV10-3	.	CAIRQTGGEDGYTF	TGTGCCATCAGACAGACAGGGGGCGAAGATGGCTACACCTTC
TRBD1	TRBJ2-2	TRBV19	.	CASSIYFGTGDTGELFF	TGTGCCAGTAGTATTTATTTCGGGACAGGGGACACCGGGGAGCTGTTTTTT
TRBD1	TRBJ2-6	TRBV5-1	few	CASSLGDSSGANVLTF	TGCGCCAGCAGCTTGGGGGACAGCTCTGGGGCCAACGTCCTGACTTTC
TRBD2	TRBJ2-5	TRBV29-1	.	CSVFRDLAGLLQETQYF	TGCAGCGTTTTCAGGGATCTAGCGGGCTTGTTACAAGAGACCCAGTACTTC
.	TRBJ2-1	TRBV20-1	.	CSARERDEQFF	TGCAGTGCTAGAGAGCGCGATGAGCAGTTCTTC
TRBD1	TRBJ2-5	TRBV5-1	.	CASSSDRVGQETQYF	TGCGCCAGCAGCTCCGACAGGGTTGGTCAAGAGACCCAGTACTTC
TRBD1	TRBJ1-1	TRBV19	.	CASGQGMNTEAFF	TGTGCCAGTGGACAGGGGATGAACACTGAAGCTTTCTTT
.	TRBJ2-1	TRBV4-1	.	CASSQVGSGAGYFSSSYNEQFF	TGCGCCAGCAGCCAAGTTGGGTCAGGAGCGGGTTACTTCTCGAGCTCCTACAATGAGCAGTTCTTC
.	TRBJ1-4	TRBV7-9	.	CASLPDDSFATNEKLFF	TGTGCCAGTCTCCCCGATGACAGTTTTGCAACTAATGAAAAACTGTTTTTT
TRBD2	TRBJ2-2	TRBV11-2	.	CASSFLLAGTGELFF	TGTGCCAGCAGCTTTTTACTAGCGGGGACCGGGGAGCTGTTTTTT
TRBD1	TRBJ2-2	TRBV7-2	.	CASSRTTGGPTGELFF	TGTGCCAGCAGCCGGACGACAGGGGGTCCCACCGGGGAGCTGTTTTTT
.	TRBJ1-1	TRBV28	.	CASYPSPGTEAFF	TGTGCCAGCTACCCCTCACCCGGGACTGAAGCTTTCTTT
TRBD1	TRBJ2-2	TRBV2	once	CASRTGDVGGELFF	TGTGCCAGCAGGACAGGGGACGTCGGCGGGGAGCTGTTTTTT
.	TRBJ2-5	TRBV30	.	CAWTLGSAETQYF	TGTGCCTGGACGCTAGGTTCCGCAGAGACCCAGTACTTC
TRBD1	TRBJ1-2	TRBV29-1	.	CSVATGQGDGYTF	TGCAGCGTTGCAACAGGACAGGGTGACGGCTACACCTTC
.	TRBJ2-3	TRBV5-1	once	CASSLGGSDTQYF	TGCGCCAGCAGCTTGGGCGGGTCAGATACGCAGTATTTT
.	TRBJ1-2	TRBV15	few	CATSRDLGDFYGYTF	TGTGCCACCAGCAGAGATCTGGGGGACTTCTATGGCTACACCTTC
TRBD2	TRBJ2-3	TRBV11-2	.	CASSPRRGVTDTQYF	TGTGCCAGCAGCCCACGCCGGGGGGTCACAGATACGCAGTATTTT
.	TRBJ2-5	TRBV2	.	CASSGEPGETQYF	TGTGCCAGCAGTGGGGAACCGGGGGAGACCCAGTACTTC
TRBD1	TRBJ1-2	TRBV6-4	few	CASSPGQGGRGYTF	TGTGCCAGCAGTCCCGGACAGGGAGGTCGCGGCTACACCTTC
.	TRBJ2-1	TRBV28	few	CASSLQSAWDEQFF	TGTGCCAGCAGTTTGCAAAGCGCCTGGGATGAGCAGTTCTTC
TRBD2	TRBJ2-2	TRBV11-2	.	CASSLREGWELFF	TGTGCCAGCAGCTTACGGGAGGGCTGGGAGCTGTTTTTT
TRBD1	TRBJ1-4	TRBV7-2	.	CASSSLPGQGEKLFF	TGTGCCAGCAGCTCCCTACCGGGACAGGGAGAGAAACTGTTTTTT
TRBD2	TRBJ2-2	TRBV7-9	.	CASSSGLAGYTGELFF	TGTGCCAGCAGCTCGGGACTAGCGGGTTACACCGGGGAGCTGTTTTTT
.	TRBJ2-5	TRBV14	.	CASSQDGSGPTQYF	TGTGCCAGCAGCCAAGATGGATCAGGGCCGACCCAGTACTTC
.	TRBJ2-5	TRBV7-9	few	CASSRPPRGAETQYF	TGTGCCAGCAGCCGCCCCCCCCGGGGAGCGGAGACCCAGTACTTC
.	TRBJ1-2	TRBV5-6	.	CASSWLDTNYGYTF	TGTGCCAGCAGCTGGCTCGACACGAACTATGGCTACACCTTC